A selection of T cell receptor beta chains follows, all from one sample in a study of T cells in Graves' hyperthyroidism and ophthalmopathy. TCRdb independently ran MiXCR on the multiplex PCR reads; one entry per CDR3 protein. Counted here are under 350,000 distinct CDR3 sequences, roughly a fifth occurring once; the ten biggest clones make up 50% to 65%. Sequences were obtained from blood. The receptors here all came from a woman aged 50 to 60 with Graves' hyperthyroidism. Each CDR3 is given without its conserved first and last residue. Not every row has a clone size; where given, it reads once, few, many or a size class.

abundance	v_gene	CDR3aa
many	TRBV5-5	ASSPIPGGYT
many	TRBV5-1	ASSGDGPYGYT
many	TRBV7-2	ASSFAPGGISTEAF
many	TRBV2	ASSTTENYGYT
many	TRBV20-1	SAVGTPSNEQY
many	TRBV12-3/TRBV12-4	ASSQNTLYGYT
many	TRBV13	ASSFGLDRGEQY
many	TRBV28	ASSRGGRANVLT
once	TRBV30	AWRGGPGTQY
many	TRBV18	ASSPPAQETQY
few	TRBV19	ASSHRGGMNTEAF
many	TRBV11-1	ASSSGRLLNTEAF
NA	TRBV29-1	SVRTSGNRQY
few	TRBV7-9	ASSSLGAGNEQF
many	TRBV28	ATKKGYLGTSGSSYNEQF
NA	TRBV5-1	ASSPGTESLEQY
many	TRBV20-1	SARERRGVYNEQF
many	TRBV12-3/TRBV12-4	ASSRRDPLQPQH
many	TRBV15	ATSSEQAGGWETQY
few	TRBV12-3/TRBV12-4	ASSLKPPNQPQH
many	TRBV20-1	SARRTGGGNQPQH
NA	TRBV5-1	ARSLGGGSNQPQH
NA	TRBV6-1	ASRPAWSYGYT
NA	TRBV19	ASRTLRTTNYGYT